This T cell receptor beta chain comes out of a study of blood T cell repertoires in COVID-19. Libraries were prepared by immunoSEQ multiplex PCR; TCRdb keeps only in-frame clonotypes and omits some of them. The sample records under 200,000 clones, less than 90% being singletons. Germline V gene data show CDR1 as ENHRY and CDR2 as SYGVKD. The ends were cut back, 0 bases at V and 7 bases at J, with 13 bases in the middle. The CDR3 sequence is 15 residues long. Sequencing used PBMCs or T cells enriched from blood (not recorded which). This receptor was taken from a woman aged 45-60 years who had recovered from COVID-19. The chain uses TRBV10-3 and TRBJ2-1, with D hard to call. CDR3 nucleotides: TGTGCCATCAGTGAGTCTAGCCCCGCCGGGAATGAGCAGTTCTTC. This gives the protein CAISESSPAGNEQFF.